These 32 T cell receptor beta chains originate from one sample sequenced in a study of blood T cell repertoires in COVID-19. Libraries were prepared by immunoSEQ multiplex PCR; TCRdb keeps only in-frame clonotypes and omits some of them. The table shows over 250,000 clones, with 80% to 90% occurring only once. The sequenced sample consisted of PBMCs or T cells enriched from blood (not recorded which). These receptor sequences come from a woman aged 25 to 39 who had recovered from COVID-19.

CDR3 protein: CASSQDELLSARWPLHF. The CDR3 nucleotides are TGCGCCAGCAGCCAAGATGAGTTGCTTTCCGCGAGGTGGCCCCTCCACTTT. The chain recombines TRBV4-1 with TRBJ1-6; D remains unclear. Germline lookup yields CDR1 MGHRA and CDR2 YSYEKL. Trimming shortened V by 0 bases and J by 13 bases, and 22 bases separated the two germline ends. The CDR3 length is 17 residues.

This chain joins TRBV11-2 and TRBJ1-5, with TRBD1 matching 7 bases. This CDR3 is 14 amino acids long. Germline CDR1 reads SGHAT; CDR2 reads FQNNGV. V shed 5 bases, J shed 4 bases, and the junction held 5 bases outside the gene matches. CDR3 residues: CASSAGTENQPQHF. CDR3 nucleotide sequence: TGTGCCAGCAGCGCAGGGACAGAAAATCAGCCCCAGCATTTT.

V usage is TRBV27 and J usage is TRBJ1-2, with 9 nucleotides matching TRBD1. The CDR3 runs 15 residues. The ends lost 5 bases at V and 1 base at J; junction bases unmatched: 5. Germline V gene sequence: CDR1 MNHEY, CDR2 SMNVEV (reference sequence). The CDR3 nucleotides read TGTGCCAGCAGTCTCGACAGGGGGAGTAACTATGGCTACACCTTC. Translated, it gives CASSLDRGSNYGYTF.

This chain links TRBV7-2 with TRBJ2-2; 8 bases match TRBD2. Germline values: CDR1 SGHTA, CDR2 FQGNSA. The CDR3 is 13 residues long. Trimming took 11 bases from V and 6 from J; bases not matched to a gene: 8. For the CDR3, the DNA is TGTGCCGGTCGGGGGGGAGTCGCCGGGGAGCTGTTTTTT. Its protein product is CAGRGGVAGELFF. The complete variable domain, with remaining parts taken from reference TRBV7-2 and TRBJ2-2, reads GAGVSQSPSNKVTEKGKDVELRCDPISGHTALYWYRQSLGQGLEFLIYFQGNSAPDKSGLPSDRFSAERTGGSVSTLTIQRTQQEDSAVYLCAGRGGVAGELFFGEGSRLTVL.

V is TRBV19 and J is TRBJ2-2; maybe TRBD2 (6 bases). The CDR3 has 14 residues. With 8 bases removed from V and 5 bases from J, the gap between germline ends came to 15 bases. Per the germline V gene, CDR1 is LNHDA and CDR2 is SQIVND (reference sequence). In DNA form, the CDR3 reads TGTGCCAGTGGAACGGGACTTCAAACCGGGGAGCTGTTTTTT. Encoded protein: CASGTGLQTGELFF.

The chain combines TRBV5-4 with TRBJ2-1; TRBD2 agrees at 11 bases. After removal of 2 bases from V and 9 bases from J, the junction contained 7 bases not matched to a gene. There are 15 residues in the CDR3. Germline V gene lookup returns CDR1 SGHNT and CDR2 YYREEE (reference sequence). CDR3 DNA: TGTGCCAGCAGCTTAAATAGCGGGGGGGGAGGTGAGCAGTTCTTC. Translating gives CASSLNSGGGGEQFF.

The V and J genes are TRBV28 and TRBJ1-3, with a weak D call TRBD1 (6 bases). This CDR3 has 14 amino acids. Germline values: CDR1 MDHEN, CDR2 SYDVKM. The germline V and J ends were trimmed by 4 bases and 4 bases, with 11 bases remaining between them. CDR3 region: CASSSPGAGNTIYF. CDR3 nucleotides: TGTGCCAGCAGTTCCCCAGGGGCAGGAAACACCATATATTTT.

V and J are TRBV5-5 and TRBJ2-3; possible D gene TRBD2, 6 bases. V lost 4 bases and J 2 bases, leaving 11 bases between the germline ends. The CDR3 runs 14 residues. Germline lookup yields CDR1 SGHKS and CDR2 YYEKEE (reference sequence). CDR3 residues: CASSPEGLTDTQYF. CDR3 bases: TGTGCCAGCAGCCCGGAGGGACTCACAGATACGCAGTATTTT. Based on the CDR3 plus reference TRBV5-5 and TRBJ2-3, the full variable domain is DAGVTQSPTHLIKTRGQQVTLRCSPISGHKSVSWYQQVLGQGPQFIFQYYEKEERGRGNFPDRFSARQFPNYSSELNVNALLLGDSALYLCASSPEGLTDTQYFGPGTRLTVL.

This chain links TRBV18 with TRBJ1-4; a weak D match, TRBD1 (6 bases). CDR1 is KGHSH and CDR2 is LQKENI in the germline V gene. V lost 2 bases, J lost 8 bases, and 15 bases lay in between. This CDR3 contains 15 residues. CDR3 bases: TGTGCCAGCTCACCAAGGGGGGGCCTGGGAGAAAAACTGTTTTTT. Protein sequence: CASSPRGGLGEKLFF. The full variable domain, completed using reference TRBV18 and TRBJ1-4, is NAGVMQNPRHLVRRRGQEARLRCSPMKGHSHVYWYRQLPEEGLKFMVYLQKENIIDESGMPKERFSAEFPKEGPSILRIQQVVRGDSAAYFCASSPRGGLGEKLFFGSGTQLSVL.

This chain uses TRBV5-5 with TRBJ2-2; tentative D call: TRBD2 (5 bases). This CDR3 contains 16 residues. V was cut by 3 bases and J by 1 base, with 13 bases left in between. CDR1 and CDR2 from the germline V gene are SGHKS and YYEKEE (reference sequence). CDR3 bases: TGTGCCAGCAGCTCGCAACTAGACTGGAACACCGGGGAGCTGTTTTTT. Encoded protein: CASSSQLDWNTGELFF.

V gene TRBV24-1 combines with J gene TRBJ2-3, with 10 positions matching TRBD2. The CDR3 length is 16 residues. CDR1 and CDR2 from the germline V gene are KGHDR and SFDVKD. V shed 3 bases and J 6 bases; nucleotides not matched to a gene: 8. CDR3: CATSDAKASGGDTQYF. The CDR3 DNA is TGTGCCACCAGTGATGCTAAGGCTAGCGGGGGTGATACGCAGTATTTT.

V usage is TRBV3-1 (or the pseudogene TRBV3-2) and J usage is TRBJ2-6, with 10 bases aligning to TRBD1. Germline CDR1 is LGHDT and CDR2 is YNNKEL (reference sequence). CDR3 size: 17 residues. V lost 1 base and J lost 3; bases outside the gene matches: 3. CDR3 DNA: TGTGCCAGCAGCCAAGGGACAGGGGGTGGTGGGGCCAACGTCCTGACTTTC. Residues: CASSQGTGGGGANVLTF.

Regarding this clone: Other DNA sequences of this sample code for an identical CDR3. The chain recombines TRBV5-1 with TRBJ1-3; D gene unclear. This CDR3 has 14 residues. V dropped 2 bases and J dropped 2 bases, with 8 bases sitting between them. From germline, CDR1 is SGHRS and CDR2 YFSETQ. CDR3 protein: CASSFGGAGNTIYF. Here the CDR3 DNA reads TGCGCCAGCAGCTTTGGCGGAGCTGGAAACACCATATATTTT.

This clone was observed once. The rearrangement joins TRBV30 to TRBJ2-1; D possibly corresponds to TRBD2 (5 bases). Looked up from germline, CDR1 is GTSNPN and CDR2 is SVGIG (reference sequence). The germline V and J ends were trimmed by 0 bases and 7 bases, with 13 bases remaining between them. The CDR3 extends over 14 amino acids. CDR3 sequence reads: CAWSVRRSVNEQFF. CDR3 nucleotides: TGTGCCTGGAGTGTACGGAGGTCGGTGAATGAGCAGTTCTTC. Supplemented by reference TRBV30 and TRBJ2-1, the full variable domain reads SQTIHQWPATLVQPVGSPLSLECTVEGTSNPNLYWYRQAAGRGLQLLFYSVGIGQISSEVPQNLSASRPQDRQFILSSKKLLLSDSGFYLCAWSVRRSVNEQFFGPGTRLTVL.

The chain joins TRBV3-1 (or the pseudogene TRBV3-2) to TRBJ1-4; 7 positions agree with TRBD1. There are 15 residues in the CDR3. Losses at the gene ends were 5 bases for V and 5 bases for J; bases not matched to a gene: 8. From germline, CDR1 is LGHDT and CDR2 YNNKEL (reference sequence). This chain's CDR3 is CASSTGAGGNEKLFF. CDR3 DNA sequence: TGTGCCAGCAGCACAGGGGCTGGCGGGAATGAAAAACTGTTTTTT.

DNA of the CDR3: TGTGCCAGCAGCCTTAGCACAGATACGCAGTATTTT. Amino acid sequence: CASSLSTDTQYF. This sequence joins TRBV5-4 and TRBJ2-3, with unresolved D. V lost 4 bases and J lost 0, with 3 bases in between. Germline CDR1 SGHNT, CDR2 YYREEE (reference sequence). This CDR3 is 12 amino acids long.

The V call is TRBV15, the J call TRBJ1-2, with D tentatively TRBD1 (5 bases). The germline V gene encodes CDR1 LNHNV and CDR2 YYDKDF (reference sequence). With 3 bases removed from V and 3 bases from J, the gap between germline ends came to 11 bases. CDR3 length equals 14 residues. The CDR3 bases are TGTGCCACCAGCAGGACAGTTCGAGACTATGGCTACACCTTC. Encoded protein: CATSRTVRDYGYTF.

The gene calls are TRBV12-3 or TRBV12-4 and TRBJ2-2; unclear D gene. The CDR3 is made up of 12 amino acids. V lost 6 bases to trimming and J lost 6 bases, with 8 bases between them. CDR3 sequence reads: CASRVAAGELFF. CDR3 coding DNA: TGTGCCAGCAGGGTGGCGGCCGGGGAGCTGTTTTTT.

V usage is TRBV7-2 and J usage is TRBJ2-3, with D unresolved. CDR1 and CDR2 from the germline V gene are SGHTA and FQGNSA. V lost 5 bases and J lost 2, with 11 bases in between. There are 14 residues in the CDR3. As DNA, the CDR3 is TGTGCCAGCAGCACTTACTTACTCACAGATACGCAGTATTTT. Encoded protein: CASSTYLLTDTQYF.

The V call is TRBV7-7, the J call TRBJ2-1, with 16 bases identical to TRBD2. CDR1 and CDR2 (germline): SSHAT, FNYEAQ (reference sequence). Losses at the gene ends were 5 bases for V and 7 bases for J; bases not matched to a gene: 8. CDR3 size: 17 residues. In nucleotides, the CDR3 is TGTGCCAGCAGCCAGGGACTAGCGGGGGGGCCGGGAAATGAGCAGTTCTTC. Translated: CASSQGLAGGPGNEQFF.

This clone showed up just a few times. The genes are TRBV4-2 and TRBJ2-7; TRBD1 agrees at 7 bases. CDR3 size: 14 residues. Per the germline V gene, CDR1 is LGHNA and CDR2 is YNFKEQ. The ends lost 4 bases at V and 6 bases at J; junction bases unmatched: 9. The CDR3 here is CASSPERDSREQYF. The CDR3, as DNA: TGTGCCAGCAGCCCCGAAAGGGACAGCCGCGAGCAGTACTTC.

The rearrangement joins TRBV5-6 to TRBJ1-6; D may be TRBD1 (6 bases). The CDR3 is made up of 17 amino acids. The ends were cut back, 4 bases at V and 2 bases at J, with 16 bases in the middle. Germline values: CDR1 SGHDT, CDR2 YYEEEE. Here the CDR3 DNA reads TGTGCCAGCAGCCCGACCACGGACAGAACCTATAATTCACCCCTCCACTTT. Translated, it gives CASSPTTDRTYNSPLHF. The variable domain in full, completed from reference TRBV5-6 and TRBJ1-6, reads DAGVTQSPTHLIKTRGQQVTLRCSPKSGHDTVSWYQQALGQGPQFIFQYYEEEERQRGNFPDRFSGHQFPNYSSELNVNALLLGDSALYLCASSPTTDRTYNSPLHFGNGTRLTVT.

The J gene is TRBJ1-2, the V gene TRBV19; 8 bases line up with TRBD1. V lost 6 bases, J lost 4 bases, and 10 bases stayed unmatched. Germline CDR1 LNHDA, CDR2 SQIVND (reference sequence). The CDR3 is 15 residues long. The CDR3 here is CASSLDRGESYGYTF. The CDR3 nucleotides read TGTGCCAGTAGCCTTGACAGGGGAGAGAGCTATGGCTACACCTTC.

Concerning this clone: Within the sample, other DNA sequences also encode this same CDR3. This sequence joins TRBV5-1 and TRBJ2-5, with no clear D. The V end lost 2 bases, the J end lost 4 bases, and 6 bases lay between the germline ends. This CDR3 has 12 residues. Germline-derived CDR1 and CDR2 are SGHRS and YFSETQ. CDR3 loop: CASSLSRETQYF. In DNA, the CDR3 is TGCGCCAGCAGCTTAAGTAGAGAGACCCAGTACTTC.

The rearrangement joins TRBV6-1 to TRBJ1-2; D remains unclear. The CDR3 sequence is 14 residues long. The germline CDR1 and CDR2 sequences are MNHNS and SASEGT. Trimming shortened V by 1 base and J by 4 bases, and 10 bases separated the two germline ends. In DNA form, the CDR3 reads TGTGCCAGCAGTGAAGGTCACAGTATCTATGGCTACACCTTC. It translates to CASSEGHSIYGYTF.

This clone appeared once. The genes are TRBV19 and TRBJ2-3; TRBD2 agrees at 7 bases. The V and J ends lost 2 bases and 0 bases, in that order; junction bases with no gene match: 5. Germline CDR1 reads LNHDA; CDR2 reads SQIVND (reference sequence). The length of the CDR3 is 16 residues. CDR3 amino acids: CASSIFGGGSTDTQYF. For the CDR3, the DNA is TGTGCCAGTAGTATATTCGGGGGAGGGAGCACAGATACGCAGTATTTT.

The chain uses TRBV27 and TRBJ1-1, with 7 nucleotides matching TRBD1. The CDR3 is 15 residues long. V lost 6 bases and J lost 4; bases outside the gene matches: 11. Germline V gives CDR1 MNHEY, CDR2 SMNVEV (reference sequence). The CDR3 here is CASRGWVTGSTEAFF. CDR3 DNA sequence: TGTGCCAGCAGGGGTTGGGTGACAGGGAGCACTGAAGCTTTCTTT.

The chain employs TRBV27 and TRBJ2-7; D is unclear. The CDR3 spans 15 residues. Trimming cost V 5 bases and J 0 bases, with 14 bases left between them. CDR1 is MNHEY and CDR2 is SMNVEV in the germline V gene (reference sequence). CDR3 nucleotide sequence: TGTGCCAGCAGTCCTACACCGGGTTACTCCTACGAGCAGTACTTC. Translating it yields CASSPTPGYSYEQYF.

The DNA of the CDR3 is TGTGCCAGCAGGCCGGGACAGGGGGACGGGAAGATATATTTT. It yields the protein CASRPGQGDGKIYF. V and J are TRBV6-6 and TRBJ1-3; 11 nucleotides match TRBD1. V shed 6 bases and J 13 bases; nucleotides not matched to a gene: 11. The CDR3 spans 14 residues. Germline-derived CDR1 and CDR2 are MNHNY and SVGAGI (reference sequence).

The gene calls are TRBV5-1 and TRBJ2-3; maybe TRBD2 (5 bases). This CDR3 spans 15 amino acids. CDR1 is SGHRS, CDR2 YFSETQ, per germline. V was shortened by 0 bases and J by 0 bases, with 8 bases between the two germline ends. The CDR3 nucleotides are TGCGCCAGCAGCTTGGTGGACTGGAGCACAGATACGCAGTATTTT. It specifies CASSLVDWSTDTQYF.

V and J are TRBV4-1 and TRBJ1-5; 8 bases map to TRBD1. There are 15 residues in the CDR3. V was clipped by 2 bases and J by 6 bases; unmatched bases: 6. Germline-derived CDR1 and CDR2 are MGHRA and YSYEKL. The CDR3 loop is CASSQQGAVAQPQHF. In nucleotides, the CDR3 is TGCGCCAGCAGCCAACAGGGGGCTGTAGCTCAGCCCCAGCATTTT.

The chain recombines TRBV11-2 with TRBJ2-1; 12 nucleotides align to TRBD2. Trimming cost V 5 bases and J 7 bases; bases outside gene matches: 6. The germline gives CDR1 SGHAT, CDR2 FQNNGV. This CDR3 is built from 15 residues. The CDR3 DNA follows: TGTGCCAGCAGCGCCGCTAGCGGGGGGGCAAATGAGCAGTTCTTC. Its translation: CASSAASGGANEQFF.